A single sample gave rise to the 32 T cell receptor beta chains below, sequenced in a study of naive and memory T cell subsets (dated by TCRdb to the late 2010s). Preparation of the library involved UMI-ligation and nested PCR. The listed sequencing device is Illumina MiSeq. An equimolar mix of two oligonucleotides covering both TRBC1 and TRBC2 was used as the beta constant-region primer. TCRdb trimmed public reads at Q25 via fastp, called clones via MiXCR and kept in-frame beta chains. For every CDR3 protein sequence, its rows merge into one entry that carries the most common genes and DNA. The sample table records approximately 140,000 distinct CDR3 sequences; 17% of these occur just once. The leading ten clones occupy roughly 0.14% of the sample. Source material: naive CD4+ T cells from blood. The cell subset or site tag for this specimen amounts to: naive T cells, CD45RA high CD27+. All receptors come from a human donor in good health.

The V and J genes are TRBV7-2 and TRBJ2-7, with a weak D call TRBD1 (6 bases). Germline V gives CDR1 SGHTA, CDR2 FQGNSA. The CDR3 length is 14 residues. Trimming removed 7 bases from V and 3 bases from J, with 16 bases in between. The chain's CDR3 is CASTRAGTNYEQYF. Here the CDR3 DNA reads TGTGCCAGCACCCGTGCCGGGACAAACTACGAGCAGTACTTC.

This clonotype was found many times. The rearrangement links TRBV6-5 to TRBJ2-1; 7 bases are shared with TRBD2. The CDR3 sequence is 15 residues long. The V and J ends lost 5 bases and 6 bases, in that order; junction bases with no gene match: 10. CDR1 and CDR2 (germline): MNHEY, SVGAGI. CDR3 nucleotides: TGTGCCAGCAGTACCCTCGGTGGGAGGGCCAATGAGCAGTTCTTC. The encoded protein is CASSTLGGRANEQFF.

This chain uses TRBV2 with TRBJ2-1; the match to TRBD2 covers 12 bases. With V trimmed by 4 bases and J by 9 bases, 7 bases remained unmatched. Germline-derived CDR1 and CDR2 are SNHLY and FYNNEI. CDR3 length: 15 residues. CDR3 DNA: TGTGCCAGCAGTGGACTAGCGGGAGTTCTGGGTGAGCAGTTCTTC. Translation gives CASSGLAGVLGEQFF.

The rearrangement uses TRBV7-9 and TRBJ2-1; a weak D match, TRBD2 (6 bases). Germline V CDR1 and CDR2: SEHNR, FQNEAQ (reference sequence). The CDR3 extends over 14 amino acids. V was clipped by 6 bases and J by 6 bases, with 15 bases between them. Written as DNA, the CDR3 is TGTGCCAGCAGTAAGGACCCCGGGGGCAATGAGCAGTTCTTC. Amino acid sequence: CASSKDPGGNEQFF. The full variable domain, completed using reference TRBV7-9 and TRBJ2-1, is DTGVSQNPRHKITKRGQNVTFRCDPISEHNRLYWYRQTLGQGPEFLTYFQNEAQLEKSRLLSDRFSAERPKGSFSTLEIQRTEQGDSAMYLCASSKDPGGNEQFFGPGTRLTVL.

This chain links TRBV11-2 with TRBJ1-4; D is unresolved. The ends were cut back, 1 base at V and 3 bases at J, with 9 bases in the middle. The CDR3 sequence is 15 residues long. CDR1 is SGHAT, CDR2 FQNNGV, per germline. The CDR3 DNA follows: TGTGCCAGCAGCTTAGGCGGGAGCGCTAATGAAAAACTGTTTTTT. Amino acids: CASSLGGSANEKLFF.

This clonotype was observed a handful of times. CDR3 sequence: CASSLWQSSEAFF. The CDR3 DNA reads as TGTGCCAGCAGCTTGTGGCAGTCCTCTGAAGCTTTCTTT. The chain carries TRBV5-4 and TRBJ1-1; D call uncertain. Trimming stripped 1 base from V and 6 bases from J, with 10 bases between. The CDR3 length is 13 residues. Germline CDR1 is SGHNT and CDR2 is YYREEE (reference sequence).

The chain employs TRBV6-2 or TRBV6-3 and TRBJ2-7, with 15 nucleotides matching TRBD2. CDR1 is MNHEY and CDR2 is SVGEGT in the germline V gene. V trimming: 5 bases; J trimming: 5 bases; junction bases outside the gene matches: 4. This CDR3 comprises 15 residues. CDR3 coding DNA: TGTGCCAGCAGTGGAGGACTAGCGGGAGGGGACGAGCAGTACTTC. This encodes CASSGGLAGGDEQYF.

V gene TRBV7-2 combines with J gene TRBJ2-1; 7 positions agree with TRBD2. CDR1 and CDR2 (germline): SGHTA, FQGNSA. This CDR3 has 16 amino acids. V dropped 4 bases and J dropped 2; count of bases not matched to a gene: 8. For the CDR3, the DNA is TGTGCCAGCAGCTCGGGGAAAGCGGGGACCTACAATGAGCAGTTCTTC. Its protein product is CASSSGKAGTYNEQFF. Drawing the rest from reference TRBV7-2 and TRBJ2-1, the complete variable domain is GAGVSQSPSNKVTEKGKDVELRCDPISGHTALYWYRQSLGQGLEFLIYFQGNSAPDKSGLPSDRFSAERTGGSVSTLTIQRTQQEDSAVYLCASSSGKAGTYNEQFFGPGTRLTVL.

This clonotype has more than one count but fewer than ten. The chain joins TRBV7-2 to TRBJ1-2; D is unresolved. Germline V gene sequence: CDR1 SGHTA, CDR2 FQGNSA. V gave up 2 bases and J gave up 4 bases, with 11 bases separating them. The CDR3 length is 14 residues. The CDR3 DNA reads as TGTGCCAGCAGCTTAAGGTGGTCAATCTATGGCTACACCTTC. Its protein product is CASSLRWSIYGYTF.

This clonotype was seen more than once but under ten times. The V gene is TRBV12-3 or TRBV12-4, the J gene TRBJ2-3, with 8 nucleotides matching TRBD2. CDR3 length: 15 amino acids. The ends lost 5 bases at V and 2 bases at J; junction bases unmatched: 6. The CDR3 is CASSPRAGVTDTQYF. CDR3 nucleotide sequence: TGTGCCAGCAGTCCGCGAGCGGGAGTCACAGATACGCAGTATTTT.

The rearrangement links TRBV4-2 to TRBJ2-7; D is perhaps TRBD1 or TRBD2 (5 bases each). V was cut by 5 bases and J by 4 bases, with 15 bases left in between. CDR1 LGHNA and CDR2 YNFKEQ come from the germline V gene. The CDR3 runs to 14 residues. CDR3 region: CASSDGTSGYEQYF. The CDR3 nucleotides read TGTGCCAGCAGCGACGGGACGTCAGGTTACGAGCAGTACTTC.

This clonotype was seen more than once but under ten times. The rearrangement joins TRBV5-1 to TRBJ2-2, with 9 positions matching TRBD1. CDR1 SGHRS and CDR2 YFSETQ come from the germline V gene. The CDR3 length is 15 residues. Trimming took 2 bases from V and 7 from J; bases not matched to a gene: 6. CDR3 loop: CASSFRDRAIGELFF. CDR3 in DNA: TGCGCCAGCAGCTTCCGGGACAGGGCTATCGGGGAGCTGTTTTTT.

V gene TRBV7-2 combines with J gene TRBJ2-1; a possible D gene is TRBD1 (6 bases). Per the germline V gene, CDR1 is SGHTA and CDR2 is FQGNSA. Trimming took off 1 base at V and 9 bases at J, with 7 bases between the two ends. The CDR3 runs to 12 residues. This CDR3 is CASSLEGGEQFF. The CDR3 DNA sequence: TGTGCCAGCAGCTTAGAAGGGGGTGAGCAGTTCTTC.

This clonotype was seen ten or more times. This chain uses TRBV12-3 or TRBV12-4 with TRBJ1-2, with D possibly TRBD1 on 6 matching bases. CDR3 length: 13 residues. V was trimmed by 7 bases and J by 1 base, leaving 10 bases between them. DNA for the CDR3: TGTGCCAGCAACCAGGGACATAACTATGGCTACACCTTC. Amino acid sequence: CASNQGHNYGYTF.

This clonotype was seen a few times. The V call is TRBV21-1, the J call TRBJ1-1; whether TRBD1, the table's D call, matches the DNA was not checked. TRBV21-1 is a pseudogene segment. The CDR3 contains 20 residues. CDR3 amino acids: CASSKLLEDGAPWRNTEAFF. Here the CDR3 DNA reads TGTGCCAGCAGCAAATTATTAGAGGACGGGGCACCCTGGAGGAACACTGAAGCTTTCTTT.

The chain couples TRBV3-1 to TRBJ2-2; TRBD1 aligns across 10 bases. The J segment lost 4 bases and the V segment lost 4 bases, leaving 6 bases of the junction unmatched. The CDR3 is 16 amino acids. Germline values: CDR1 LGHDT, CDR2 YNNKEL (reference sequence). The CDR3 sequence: CASSLPRTGGTGELFF. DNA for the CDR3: TGTGCCAGCAGCCTTCCCAGGACAGGGGGCACCGGGGAGCTGTTTTTT.

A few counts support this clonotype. The CDR3 region has the DNA TGCAGTGCTAGATCCCCAGCGGCTAGCGAGTACAATGAGCAGTTCTTC. Translated: CSARSPAASEYNEQFF. The J gene is TRBJ2-1, the V gene TRBV20-1; possibly TRBD2 for D (6 bases). Trimming cost V 2 bases and J 4 bases, with 18 bases left between them. The germline V gene encodes CDR1 DFQATT and CDR2 SNEGSKA (reference sequence). This CDR3 has 16 residues.

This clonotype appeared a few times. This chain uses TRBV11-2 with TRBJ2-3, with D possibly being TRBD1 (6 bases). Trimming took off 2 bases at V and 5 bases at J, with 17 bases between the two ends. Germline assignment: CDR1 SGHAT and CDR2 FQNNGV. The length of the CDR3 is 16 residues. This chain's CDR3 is CASSLMGAGVVDTQYF. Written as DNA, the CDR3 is TGTGCCAGCAGCTTAATGGGGGCCGGAGTAGTAGATACGCAGTATTTT.

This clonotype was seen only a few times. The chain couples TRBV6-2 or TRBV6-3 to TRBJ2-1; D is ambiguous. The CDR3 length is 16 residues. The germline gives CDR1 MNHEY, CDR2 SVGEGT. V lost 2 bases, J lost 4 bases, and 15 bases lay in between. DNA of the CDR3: TGTGCCAGCAGTTACAGTTTTGGACCGCCTTACAATGAGCAGTTCTTC. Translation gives CASSYSFGPPYNEQFF.

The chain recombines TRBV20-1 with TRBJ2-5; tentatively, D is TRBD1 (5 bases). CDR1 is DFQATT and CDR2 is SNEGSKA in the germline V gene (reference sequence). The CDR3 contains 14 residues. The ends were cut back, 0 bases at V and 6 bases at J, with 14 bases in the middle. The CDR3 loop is CSARDQEGAKTQYF. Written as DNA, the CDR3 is TGCAGTGCTAGAGATCAGGAAGGGGCAAAGACCCAGTACTTC.

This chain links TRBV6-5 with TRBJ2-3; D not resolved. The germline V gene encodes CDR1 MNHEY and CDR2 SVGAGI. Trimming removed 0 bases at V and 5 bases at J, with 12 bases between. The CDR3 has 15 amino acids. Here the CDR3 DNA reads TGTGCCAGCAGTTACTCTGGGTCCGTTTTAGATACGCAGTATTTT. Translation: CASSYSGSVLDTQYF.

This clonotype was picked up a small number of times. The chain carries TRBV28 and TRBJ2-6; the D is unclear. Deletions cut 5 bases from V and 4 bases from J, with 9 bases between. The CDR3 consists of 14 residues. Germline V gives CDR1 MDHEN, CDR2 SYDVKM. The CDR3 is CASSPPHGANVLTF. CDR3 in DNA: TGTGCCAGCAGTCCCCCCCACGGGGCCAACGTCCTGACTTTC.

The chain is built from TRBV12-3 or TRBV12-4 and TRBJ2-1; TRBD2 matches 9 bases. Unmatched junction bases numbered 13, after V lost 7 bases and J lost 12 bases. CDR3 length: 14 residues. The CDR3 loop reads CASTDRGRAPGQFF. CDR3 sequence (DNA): TGTGCCAGCACCGATCGCGGGAGGGCCCCGGGGCAGTTCTTC.

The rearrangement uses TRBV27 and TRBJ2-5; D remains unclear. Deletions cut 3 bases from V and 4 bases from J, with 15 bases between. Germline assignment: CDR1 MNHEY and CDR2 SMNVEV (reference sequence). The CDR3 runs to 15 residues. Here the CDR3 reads CASSFFSTPGETQYF. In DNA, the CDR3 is TGTGCCAGCAGTTTTTTTTCCACCCCCGGAGAGACCCAGTACTTC.

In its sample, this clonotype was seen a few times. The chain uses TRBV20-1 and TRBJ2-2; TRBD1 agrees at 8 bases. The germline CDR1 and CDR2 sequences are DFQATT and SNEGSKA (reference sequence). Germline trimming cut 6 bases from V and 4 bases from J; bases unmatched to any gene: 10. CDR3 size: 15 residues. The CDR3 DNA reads TGCAGTGCGAGGGGTGTAACAGGGGGCACCGGGGAGCTGTTTTTT. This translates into CSARGVTGGTGELFF.

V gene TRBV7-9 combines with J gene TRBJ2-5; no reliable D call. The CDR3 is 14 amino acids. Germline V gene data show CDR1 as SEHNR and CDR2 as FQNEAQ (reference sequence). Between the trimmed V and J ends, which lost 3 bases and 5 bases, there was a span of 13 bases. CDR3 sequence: CASSFVASMETQYF. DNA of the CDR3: TGTGCCAGCAGCTTCGTCGCTAGTATGGAGACCCAGTACTTC. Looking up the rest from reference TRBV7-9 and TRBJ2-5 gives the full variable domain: DTGVSQNPRHKITKRGQNVTFRCDPISEHNRLYWYRQTLGQGPEFLTYFQNEAQLEKSRLLSDRFSAERPKGSFSTLEIQRTEQGDSAMYLCASSFVASMETQYFGPGTRLLVL.

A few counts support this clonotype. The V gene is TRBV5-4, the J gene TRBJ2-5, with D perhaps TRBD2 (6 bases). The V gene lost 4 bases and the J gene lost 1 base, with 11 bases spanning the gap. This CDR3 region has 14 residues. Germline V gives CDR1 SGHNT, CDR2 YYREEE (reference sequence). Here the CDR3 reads CASSRGLSQETQYF. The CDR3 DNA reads TGTGCCAGCAGCCGAGGACTAAGCCAAGAGACCCAGTACTTC.

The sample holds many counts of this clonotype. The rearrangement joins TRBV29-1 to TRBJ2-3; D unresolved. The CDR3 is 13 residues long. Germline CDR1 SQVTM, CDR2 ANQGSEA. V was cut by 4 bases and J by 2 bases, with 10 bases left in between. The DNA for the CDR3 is TGCAGCGTTGTAATTAGCCCCACAGATACGCAGTATTTT. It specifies CSVVISPTDTQYF.

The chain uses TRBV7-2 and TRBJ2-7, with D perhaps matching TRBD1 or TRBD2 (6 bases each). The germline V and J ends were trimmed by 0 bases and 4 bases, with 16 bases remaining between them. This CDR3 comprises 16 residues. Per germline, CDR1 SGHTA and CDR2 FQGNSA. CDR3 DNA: TGTGCCAGCAGCTTAGCAGGGGGGAGAAAGGGTTACGAGCAGTACTTC. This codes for CASSLAGGRKGYEQYF.

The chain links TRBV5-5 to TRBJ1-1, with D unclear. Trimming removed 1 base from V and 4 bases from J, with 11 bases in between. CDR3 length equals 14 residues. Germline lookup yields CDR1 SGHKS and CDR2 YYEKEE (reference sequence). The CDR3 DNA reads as TGTGCCAGCAGCTTGCTTGGGGATGGCACTGAAGCTTTCTTT. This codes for CASSLLGDGTEAFF.

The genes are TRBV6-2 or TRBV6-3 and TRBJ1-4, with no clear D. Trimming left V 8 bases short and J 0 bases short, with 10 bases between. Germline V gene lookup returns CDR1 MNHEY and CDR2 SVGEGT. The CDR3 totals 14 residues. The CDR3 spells CASGTRPTNEKLFF. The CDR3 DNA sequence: TGTGCCAGCGGAACAAGGCCAACTAATGAAAAACTGTTTTTT.

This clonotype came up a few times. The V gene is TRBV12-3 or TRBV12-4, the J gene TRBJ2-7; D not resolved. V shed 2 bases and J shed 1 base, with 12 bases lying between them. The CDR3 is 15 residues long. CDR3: CASSLSGGGSYEQYF. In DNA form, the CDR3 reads TGTGCCAGCAGTTTAAGTGGCGGCGGTTCCTACGAGCAGTACTTC.